The present T cell receptor beta chain was sequenced within a study of T cell clonality in common variable immunodeficiency. Points from the study as a whole: Reportedly, TCR beta sequences from common variable immunodeficiency showed fewer deletions and N-nucleotide insertions.

Libraries were prepared by immunoSEQ multiplex PCR; TCRdb keeps only in-frame clonotypes and omits some of them. Altogether approximately 30,000 clones were found in the sample, and no singletons occur. Replacement immunoglobulin had been given to every CVID subject for at least one year. Germline assignment: CDR1 SNHLY and CDR2 FYNNEI. J was trimmed by 6 bases and V by 6 bases; bases with no gene match: 10. The CDR3 is made up of 14 amino acids. The table lists this clone with a few counts. Its antigen is as yet unknown. Coverage ceases 3 residues before the CDR3 finishes, and the germline J gene fills in the end.

The sequence derives from a human donor with common variable immunodeficiency. The gene calls are TRBV2 and TRBJ2-7; the match to TRBD1 covers 8 bases. The sample was peripheral blood mononuclear cells. CDR3: CASRIRTGKSEQYF. Incomplete CDR3 DNA: TGTGCCAGCAGAATTAGGACAGGGAAGAGCGAG.